This TCR beta chain was recovered during a study of technical replicates of blood from a handful of donors. The table came from immunoSEQ multiplex PCR; TCRdb's copy has only in-frame clones and leaves some out. The sample has approximately 76,000 clones; 65% to 90% are singletons. This sequence originates from a human donor in good health. Some clones in this sample may be carry-over from other donors' samples. Material for sequencing was PBMCs.

The CDR3 sequence: CASSKTSGGASETQYF. The CDR3 DNA follows: TGTGCCAGCAGCAAAACTAGCGGGGGGGCCTCGGAGACCCAGTACTTC. The chain employs TRBV5-4 and TRBJ2-5; TRBD2 agrees at 13 bases. Unmatched junction bases numbered 8, after V lost 4 bases and J lost 5 bases. The CDR3 is 16 amino acids. Germline V CDR1 and CDR2: SGHNT, YYREEE (reference sequence).